What follows is one T cell receptor (beta chain) and its context. Its cognate antigen is unknown. V shed 6 bases, J shed 5 bases, and the junction held 7 bases outside the gene matches. The V gene's germline CDR1 is MNHNS and CDR2 SASEGT. The CDR3 sequence is 14 residues long. The time point: time of PML onset. The survey-level immunoSEQ assay was used. Spiked into each PCR were synthetic inline TR CDR3 controls of all V-J pairings. Using immunoSEQ multiplex PCR, the repertoire was profiled, and TCRdb retains in-frame clones only, with some absent. The sample contains 31,000 or so clones, 87% of which appear only once. The sample is drawn from a study of multiple sclerosis patients with progressive multifocal leukoencephalopathy. General study findings and limits: Clones expanded at PML were already present before and during natalizumab.

The V call is TRBV6-1, the J call TRBJ1-1, with 9 bases fitting TRBD1. The sample consisted of PBMCs, taken from a patient treated with natalizumab. This sequence originates from a woman between 40 and 50 years old with progressive multifocal leukoencephalopathy. CDR3: CASRADRGKTEAFF. The CDR3 DNA sequence: TGTGCCAGCAGGGCGGACAGGGGTAAAACTGAAGCTTTCTTT.